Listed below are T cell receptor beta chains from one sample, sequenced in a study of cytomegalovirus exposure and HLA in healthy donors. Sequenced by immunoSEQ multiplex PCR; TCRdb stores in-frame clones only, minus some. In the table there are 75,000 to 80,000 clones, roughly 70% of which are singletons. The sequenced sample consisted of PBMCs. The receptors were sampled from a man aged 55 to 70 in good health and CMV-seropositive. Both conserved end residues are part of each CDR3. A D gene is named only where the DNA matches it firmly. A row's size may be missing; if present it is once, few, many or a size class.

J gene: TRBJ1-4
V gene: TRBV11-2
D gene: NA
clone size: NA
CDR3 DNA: TGTGCCAGCAGCTTATTTATGGGGCGTGCTAATGAAAAACTGTTTTTT
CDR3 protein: CASSLFMGRANEKLFF

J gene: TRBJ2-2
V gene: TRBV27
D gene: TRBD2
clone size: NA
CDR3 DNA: TGTGCCAGCAGAAGAATAGCGGGGCACACCGGGGAGCTGTTTTTT
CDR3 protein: CASRRIAGHTGELFF

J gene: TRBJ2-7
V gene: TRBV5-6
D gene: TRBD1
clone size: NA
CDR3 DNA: TGTGCCAGCAGCTTGACAGGGGTTATCTACGAGCAGTACTTC
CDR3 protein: CASSLTGVIYEQYF

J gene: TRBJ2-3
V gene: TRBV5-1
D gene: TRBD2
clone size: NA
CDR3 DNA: TGCGCCAGCAGCCTACTAGCGGGCGAAGATACGCAGTATTTT
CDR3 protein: CASSLLAGEDTQYF

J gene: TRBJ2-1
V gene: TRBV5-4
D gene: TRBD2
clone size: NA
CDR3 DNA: TGTGCCAGCAGCCCCTCGGGAGGGCATTCAGATGAGCAGTTCTTC
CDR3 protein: CASSPSGGHSDEQFF

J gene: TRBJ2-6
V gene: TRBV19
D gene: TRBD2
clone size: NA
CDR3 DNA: TGTGCCACCTTAGCGGGATACTCTGGGGCCAACGTCCTGACTTTC
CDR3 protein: CATLAGYSGANVLTF

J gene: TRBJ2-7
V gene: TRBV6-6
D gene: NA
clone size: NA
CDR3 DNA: TGTGCCAGCAGTCAGCCCGACAGGTTCTACGAGCAGTACTTC
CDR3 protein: CASSQPDRFYEQYF

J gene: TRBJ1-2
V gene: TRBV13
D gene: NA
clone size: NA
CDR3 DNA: TGTGCCAGCAGCCCCCGCGGGTCTAACTATGGCTACACCTTC
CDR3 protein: CASSPRGSNYGYTF

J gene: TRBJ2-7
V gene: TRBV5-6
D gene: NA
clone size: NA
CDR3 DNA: TGTGCCAGCAGCCCGGGGGACAGCTATTTCTACGAGCAGTACTTC
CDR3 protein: CASSPGDSYFYEQYF

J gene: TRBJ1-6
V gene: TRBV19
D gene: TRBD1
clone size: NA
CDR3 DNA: TGTGCCAGTAGTCCAACAACGGACAGGGGGCGGTCACCCCTCCACTTT
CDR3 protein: CASSPTTDRGRSPLHF

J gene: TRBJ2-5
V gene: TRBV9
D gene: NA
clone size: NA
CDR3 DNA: TGTGCCAGCAGCGCCAAAGAGACCCAGTACTTC
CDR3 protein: CASSAKETQYF

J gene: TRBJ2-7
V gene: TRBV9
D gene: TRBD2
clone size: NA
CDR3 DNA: TGTGCCAGCAGCGTGGGCGGGGGGGCGGTTAACCACGAGCAGTACTTC
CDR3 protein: CASSVGGGAVNHEQYF

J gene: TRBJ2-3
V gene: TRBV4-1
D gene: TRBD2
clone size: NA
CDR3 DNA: TGCGCCAGCAGCCAAGAGACTAGCGCGGAGATTAGCACAGATACGCAGTATTTT
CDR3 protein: CASSQETSAEISTDTQYF

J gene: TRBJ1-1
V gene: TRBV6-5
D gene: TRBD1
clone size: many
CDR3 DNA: TGTGCCAGCAGCCCGAGACAGGGACGAAACACTGAAGCTTTCTTT
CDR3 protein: CASSPRQGRNTEAFF

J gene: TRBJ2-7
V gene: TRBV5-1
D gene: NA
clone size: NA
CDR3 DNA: TGCGCCAGCAGCTTGTTAGGGGGCGAGCAGTACTTC
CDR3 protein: CASSLLGGEQYF

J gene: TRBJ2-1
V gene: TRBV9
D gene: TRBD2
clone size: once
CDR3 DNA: TGTGCCAGCAGCGTAGGTCTAGCGGAGAGCTCCTACAATGAGCAGTTCTTC
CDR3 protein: CASSVGLAESSYNEQFF

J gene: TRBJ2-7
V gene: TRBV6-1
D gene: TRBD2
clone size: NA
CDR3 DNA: TGTGCCAGCTGGGACTACCGTACCTCCTACGAGCAGTACTTC
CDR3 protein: CASWDYRTSYEQYF

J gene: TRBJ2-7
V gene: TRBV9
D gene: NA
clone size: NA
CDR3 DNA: TGTGCCAGCAGCGTATATGGTTCGGCGGAAACCTACGAGCAGTACTTC
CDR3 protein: CASSVYGSAETYEQYF

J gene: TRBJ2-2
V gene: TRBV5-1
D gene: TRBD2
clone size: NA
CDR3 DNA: TGCGCCAGCAGAGATGGAGCGGGAGAGACCGGGGAGCTGTTTTTT
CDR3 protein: CASRDGAGETGELFF

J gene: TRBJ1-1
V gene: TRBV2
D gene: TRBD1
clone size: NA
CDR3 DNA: TGTGCCAGCAGCCTAACAGGGGCTGGAGAAGCTTTCTTT
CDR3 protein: CASSLTGAGEAFF

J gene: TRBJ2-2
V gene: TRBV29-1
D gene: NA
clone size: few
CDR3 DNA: TGCAGCGTTTTGACAGGGAACACCGGGGAGCTGTTTTTT
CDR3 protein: CSVLTGNTGELFF

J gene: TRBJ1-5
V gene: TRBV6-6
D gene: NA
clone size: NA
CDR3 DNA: TGTGCCAGCAGTGTCGGGGGCAATCAGCCCCAGCATTTT
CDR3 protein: CASSVGGNQPQHF

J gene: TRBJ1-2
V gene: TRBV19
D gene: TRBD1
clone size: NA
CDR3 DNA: TGTGCCAGTAGATCCACAGGGGGGGATGGCTACACCTTC
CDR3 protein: CASRSTGGDGYTF

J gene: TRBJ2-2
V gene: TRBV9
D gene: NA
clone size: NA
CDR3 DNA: TGTGCCAGCAGCGTACTAGCGTCTCTGGGCACCGGGGAGCTGTTTTTT
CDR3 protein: CASSVLASLGTGELFF

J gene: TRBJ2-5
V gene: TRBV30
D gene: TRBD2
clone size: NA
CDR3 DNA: TGTGCCTGGAGACGGACTAGCGGGGGAGAGACCCAGTACTTC
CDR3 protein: CAWRRTSGGETQYF

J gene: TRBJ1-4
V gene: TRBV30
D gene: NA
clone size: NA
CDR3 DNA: TGTGCCTGGAGTGCCGGGACATTAGGTGAAAAACTGTTTTTT
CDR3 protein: CAWSAGTLGEKLFF

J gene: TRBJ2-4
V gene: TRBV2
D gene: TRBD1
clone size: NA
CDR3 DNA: TGTGCCAGCAGTGTCTTGGCCGGGACAGGGAACATTCAGTACTTC
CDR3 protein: CASSVLAGTGNIQYF

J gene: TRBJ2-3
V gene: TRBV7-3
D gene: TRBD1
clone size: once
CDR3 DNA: TGTGCCAGCAGCAGAAACGGACAGGGCACAGATACGCAGTATTTT
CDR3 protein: CASSRNGQGTDTQYF

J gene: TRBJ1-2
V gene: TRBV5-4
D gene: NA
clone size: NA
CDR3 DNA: TGTGCCAGCGCTCGGCCGGGTGACGGCTACACCTTC
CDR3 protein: CASARPGDGYTF

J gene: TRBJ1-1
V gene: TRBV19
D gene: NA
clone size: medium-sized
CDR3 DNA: TGTGCCAGTAGTATTCTGGGACTCAACACTGAAGCTTTCTTT
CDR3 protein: CASSILGLNTEAFF

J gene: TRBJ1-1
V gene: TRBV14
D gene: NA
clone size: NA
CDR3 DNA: TGTGCCAGCAGCCAAGAGTGGGGAGGGGGGTTGAACACTGAAGCTTTCTTT
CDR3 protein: CASSQEWGGGLNTEAFF

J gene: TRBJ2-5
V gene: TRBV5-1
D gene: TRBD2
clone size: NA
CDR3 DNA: TGCGCCAGCACCGAATCGACTAGCGGGAGTGAGACCCAGTACTTC
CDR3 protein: CASTESTSGSETQYF

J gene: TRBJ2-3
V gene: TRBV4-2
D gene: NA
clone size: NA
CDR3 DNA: TGTGCCAGCAGCCAAAGGGGGATTAGCACAGATACGCAGTATTTT
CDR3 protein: CASSQRGISTDTQYF

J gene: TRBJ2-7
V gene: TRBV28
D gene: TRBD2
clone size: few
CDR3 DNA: TGTGCCAGCAGTCTTAGCGGGCCGCCCTACGAGCAGTACTTC
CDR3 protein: CASSLSGPPYEQYF

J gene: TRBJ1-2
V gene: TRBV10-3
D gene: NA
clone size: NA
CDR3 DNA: TGTGCCATCAGCGACCTTAGTGGGGGGTATGGCTACACCTTC
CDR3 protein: CAISDLSGGYGYTF